This TCR beta chain comes out of a study of OX40 agonist ivuxolimab in advanced cancers. Study details: The patients' treatment was ivuxolimab, an agonistic anti-OX40 (CD134) antibody. The dose-escalation cohort had hepatocellular carcinoma, melanoma, renal cell or head and neck cancer.

The CDR3 length is 16 residues. Germline CDR1 SGHRS, CDR2 YFSETQ. Between the trimmed V and J ends, which lost 0 bases and 3 bases, there was a span of 13 bases. Comment on this clone: Antigen: not known.

The study, taken as a whole, reports: There were, on average, more expanded clones in CD8+ T cells than in CD4+.

TCRdb's table, derived via immunoSEQ multiplex PCR, lists solely in-frame clones and lacks some. The profile shows approximately 79,000 clones, 85% of them singletons. Drawing of blood for sampling happened at baseline, at cycle 4 day 1, and at cycle 7 day 1. This clonotype originated in an adult with an advanced solid tumor such as melanoma, head and neck, liver or kidney cancer. Sequenced here: CD4+ or CD8+ T cells sorted from blood, sampled in a trial of the OX40 agonist ivuxolimab. The chain is built from TRBV5-1 and TRBJ1-5; a possible D gene is TRBD1 (6 bases). The CDR3: CASSLEGGPDNQPQHF. The CDR3 region has the DNA TGCGCCAGCAGCTTGGAGGGGGGCCCGGACAATCAGCCCCAGCATTTT.